This T cell receptor (beta chain) was sequenced in a study of blood T cell repertoires in COVID-19. The wider study: Specimens from acute and convalescent COVID-19 originated in the United States, Italy and Spain.

Original handling: Reference gene primer amplification yielded estimated nucleated cell counts. Profiling relied on immunoSEQ multiplex PCR, and the TCRdb table lists in-frame clones only, not all of them. The DNA was the basis for D and trimming; V, J and clone size are from that table. The table records approximately 310,000 clones, approximately 88% of them present only once. Membership in each cohort depended on participant-reported clinical history. Before being deemed recovered, Cohort 3 donors had two negative PCRs, clearance, or symptom resolution. The V segment lost 1 base and the J segment 0 bases; nucleotides outside the gene matches: 4. The CDR3 length is 18 residues. Germline CDR1 is KGHSH and CDR2 is LQKENI.

Sequenced sample: PBMCs or T cells enriched from blood (not recorded which). The receptor comes from a man in his sixties who had recovered from COVID-19. V usage is TRBV18 and J usage is TRBJ2-3; 13 positions match TRBD2. For the CDR3, the DNA is TGTGCCAGCTCACCACGGACTAGCGGGAGCAGGAGCACAGATACGCAGTATTTT. Translated, it gives CASSPRTSGSRSTDTQYF.